This passage covers 21 T cell receptor beta chains from one sample sequenced in a study of blood T cells in healthy people across ages. Combining a sample-barcoded 5' primer with a J-beta primer mix, a second PCR ran for roughly 7 to 12 cycles. Each CDR3 protein gets one entry after TCRdb re-called the 5' RACE reads with MiXCR. The table lists approximately 1.5 million distinct CDR3 sequences, less than 45% of them singletons. Sequencing was performed on blood. All receptors come from a woman aged 18-29 years in good health.

In the case of this clonotype: Relative to the germline gene, one junction end is altered; a read error may explain this. The chain links TRBV28 to TRBJ2-3; 8 bases agree with TRBD2. CDR3 size: 17 residues. Germline assignment: CDR1 MDHEN and CDR2 SYDVKM. The CDR3 DNA reads as TGTACCAGCAGTTTATTATCCTTAGCGGGAAGCACAGATACGCAGTATTTT. Protein sequence: CTSSLLSLAGSTDTQYF.

The rearrangement uses TRBV9 and TRBJ2-3; D is uncertain. Trimming shortened V by 0 bases and J by 6 bases, and 11 bases separated the two germline ends. Germline V CDR1 and CDR2: SGDLS, YYNGEE. The CDR3 is made up of 14 amino acids. CDR3 nucleotides: TGTGCCAGCAGCGTAGCGCCGGTTCTGGATACGCAGTATTTT. As protein: CASSVAPVLDTQYF.

This chain connects TRBV4-1 to TRBJ2-1, with TRBD1 as a possible D gene (5 bases). The ends were cut back, 0 bases at V and 4 bases at J, with 10 bases in the middle. Germline loops: CDR1 MGHRA, CDR2 YSYEKL. The CDR3 has 15 amino acids. The CDR3 region is CASSQEYQGYNEQFF. The CDR3 DNA follows: TGCGCCAGCAGCCAAGAGTACCAGGGTTACAATGAGCAGTTCTTC.

The count of this clonotype is one. The chain couples TRBV20-1 to TRBJ2-1; D might be TRBD2 (6 bases). Germline CDR1 reads DFQATT; CDR2 reads SNEGSKA (reference sequence). This CDR3 has 13 residues. V was shortened by 5 bases and J by 4 bases, with 12 bases between the two germline ends. As DNA, the CDR3 is TGCAGTGCTTTTGGCGGGGATTACAATGAGCAGTTCTTC. Protein sequence: CSAFGGDYNEQFF.

The chain recombines TRBV20-1 with TRBJ2-7; D gene uncertain. V was trimmed by 0 bases and J by 3 bases, leaving 6 bases between them. CDR3 length: 12 amino acids. Germline V gives CDR1 DFQATT, CDR2 SNEGSKA (reference sequence). The CDR3, as DNA: TGCAGTGCTAGAGATCAGTTCTACGAGCAGTACTTC. Translation: CSARDQFYEQYF.

This clonotype was seen a handful of times. The chain recombines TRBV7-2 with TRBJ1-2; the match to TRBD1 covers 7 bases. After removal of 5 bases from V and 6 bases from J, the junction contained 9 bases not matched to a gene. Germline V gene sequence: CDR1 SGHTA, CDR2 FQGNSA. The CDR3 has 14 residues. CDR3 sequence reads: CASSPWDSLDGYTF. In DNA, the CDR3 is TGTGCCAGCAGCCCGTGGGACAGTTTGGATGGCTACACCTTC.

The rearrangement links TRBV3-1 to TRBJ1-2; the D is unclear. The CDR3 loop spans 12 amino acids. CDR1 and CDR2 from the germline V gene are LGHDT and YNNKEL (reference sequence). Trimming shortened V by 2 bases and J by 5 bases, and 6 bases separated the two germline ends. CDR3 coding DNA: TGTGCCAGCAGCCAATGGAGTTATGGCTACACCTTC. Translating it yields CASSQWSYGYTF.

The chain joins TRBV12-3 or TRBV12-4 to TRBJ1-1; D is possibly TRBD1 (5 bases). Trimming took 3 bases from V and 11 from J, leaving 10 bases between them. The CDR3 runs 11 residues. The CDR3 sequence: CASSFGGRAFF. The CDR3 nucleotides read TGTGCCAGCAGTTTTGGGGGAAGGGCTTTCTTT.

As DNA, the CDR3 is TGTGCCAGCAGCCCGCGACAGAACAATGAGCAGTTCTTC. Protein: CASSPRQNNEQFF. The V call is TRBV7-9, the J call TRBJ2-1; D is possibly TRBD1 (5 bases). Trimming stripped 5 bases from V and 5 bases from J, with 10 bases between. Looked up from germline, CDR1 is SEHNR and CDR2 is FQNEAQ (reference sequence). The CDR3 runs to 13 residues.

The chain recombines TRBV6-9 with TRBJ2-1, with 10 bases identical to TRBD1. The J call is uncertain, as TRBJ2-7 better fits the DNA end. From germline, CDR1 is MNHGY and CDR2 SVAAGI. The length of the CDR3 is 16 residues. CDR3 residues: CASSYPTGGSYNEQYF. Here the CDR3 DNA reads TGTGCCAGCAGTTACCCGACAGGGGGCTCCTACAATGAGCAGTACTTC.

This chain links TRBV7-2 with TRBJ2-3; D unresolved. The CDR3 extends over 14 amino acids. The germline CDR1 and CDR2 sequences are SGHTA and FQGNSA. The V and J ends lost 5 bases and 5 bases respectively, with 14 bases between them. CDR3 nucleotide sequence: TGTGCCAGCAGCGCAGAAAGGGCGGTAGATACGCAGTATTTT. Its translation: CASSAERAVDTQYF. The entire variable domain, with the rest obtained from reference TRBV7-2 and TRBJ2-3, is as follows: GAGVSQSPSNKVTEKGKDVELRCDPISGHTALYWYRQSLGQGLEFLIYFQGNSAPDKSGLPSDRFSAERTGGSVSTLTIQRTQQEDSAVYLCASSAERAVDTQYFGPGTRLTVL.

The sample holds a few counts of this clonotype. The chain employs TRBV7-9 and TRBJ2-1, with 10 positions matching TRBD1. V lost 1 base to trimming and J lost 4 bases; unmatched junction nucleotides: 7. The germline CDR1 and CDR2 sequences are SEHNR and FQNEAQ (reference sequence). CDR3 length equals 17 residues. CDR3: CASSLGRTGQGYNEQFF. The CDR3 nucleotides are TGTGCCAGCAGCTTAGGGAGGACGGGACAGGGGTACAATGAGCAGTTCTTC.

The chain combines TRBV20-1 with TRBJ2-5; 7 bases line up with TRBD2. The DNA end is more similar to TRBJ2-7, so the J call may be wrong. Per the germline V gene, CDR1 is DFQATT and CDR2 is SNEGSKA (reference sequence). This CDR3 region has 13 residues. CDR3 DNA sequence: TGCAGTGCTAGAGATGGACTAGTCCCCGAGCAGTACTTC. Amino acids: CSARDGLVPEQYF.

The chain combines TRBV10-3 with TRBJ2-1; 14 nucleotides align to TRBD2. The length of the CDR3 is 17 residues. V shed 4 bases, J shed 6 bases, and the junction held 8 bases outside the gene matches. CDR1 and CDR2 from the germline V gene are ENHRY and SYGVKD. CDR3 DNA sequence: TGTGCCATCAGTGGCAAGACTAGCGGGGGGGCCTCCAATGAGCAGTTCTTC. Translating it yields CAISGKTSGGASNEQFF.

The chain joins TRBV6-6 to TRBJ2-3; 9 bases fit TRBD2. CDR3 length: 16 residues. Germline lookup yields CDR1 MNHNY and CDR2 SVGAGI (reference sequence). V shed 6 bases and J 2 bases; nucleotides not matched to a gene: 9. This chain's CDR3 is CASSRVAGDLTDTQYF. The CDR3 DNA follows: TGTGCCAGCAGCAGGGTAGCGGGGGACCTCACAGATACGCAGTATTTT.

This clonotype was seen a handful of times. The chain is built from TRBV27 and TRBJ1-1, with 7 nucleotides matching TRBD1. J lost 3 bases, V lost 4 bases, and 8 bases had no gene match. The CDR3 has 15 residues. The V gene's germline CDR1 is MNHEY and CDR2 SMNVEV (reference sequence). This chain's CDR3 is CASSSPAGGYTEAFF. In DNA, the CDR3 is TGTGCCAGCAGTTCCCCGGCAGGGGGGTACACTGAAGCTTTCTTT.

The chain combines TRBV5-1 with TRBJ2-1; 14 bases match TRBD2. Germline lookup yields CDR1 SGHRS and CDR2 YFSETQ. Trimming cost V 4 bases and J 4 bases; bases outside gene matches: 4. This CDR3 contains 16 residues. The CDR3 bases are TGCGCCAGCAGCACCGGGACTAGCGGGGGTTACAATGAGCAGTTCTTC. Its translation: CASSTGTSGGYNEQFF.

This clonotype was seen more than once but under ten times. This chain connects TRBV3-1 to TRBJ2-7; D remains unclear. V was clipped by 4 bases and J by 2 bases, with 12 bases between them. Germline lookup yields CDR1 LGHDT and CDR2 YNNKEL (reference sequence). The CDR3 consists of 14 residues. CDR3 sequence reads: CASSPQPETYEQYF. CDR3 coding DNA: TGTGCCAGCAGCCCCCAGCCGGAAACCTACGAGCAGTACTTC.

The rearrangement uses TRBV11-2 and TRBJ2-3; perhaps TRBD1 as D (6 bases). CDR3 length: 15 amino acids. The V end lost 2 bases, the J end lost 0 bases, and 9 bases lay between the germline ends. In germline, CDR1 is SGHAT, CDR2 FQNNGV. Here the CDR3 reads CASSLNGQSTDTQYF. The CDR3, as DNA: TGTGCCAGCAGCTTAAACGGACAGAGCACAGATACGCAGTATTTT.

In this sample, this clonotype turned up a few times. The chain combines TRBV7-9 with TRBJ2-1, with TRBD2 matching 9 bases. This CDR3 is 15 amino acids long. Germline V CDR1 and CDR2: SEHNR, FQNEAQ (reference sequence). V dropped 3 bases and J dropped 4; count of bases not matched to a gene: 4. The CDR3 is CASSFVRGGYNEQFF. The CDR3 DNA reads as TGTGCCAGCAGCTTTGTGCGGGGGGGTTACAATGAGCAGTTCTTC.

The table lists this clonotype with a few counts. V gene TRBV7-9 combines with J gene TRBJ2-7; D perhaps matches TRBD1 (5 bases). The J call may be in error: the DNA end matches TRBJ2-5 better. CDR1 and CDR2 from the germline V gene are SEHNR and FQNEAQ (reference sequence). This CDR3 has 13 residues. The DNA of the CDR3 is TGTGCCAGCAGCTCGACAGTAGCCGAGACCCAGTACTTC. As protein: CASSSTVAETQYF.